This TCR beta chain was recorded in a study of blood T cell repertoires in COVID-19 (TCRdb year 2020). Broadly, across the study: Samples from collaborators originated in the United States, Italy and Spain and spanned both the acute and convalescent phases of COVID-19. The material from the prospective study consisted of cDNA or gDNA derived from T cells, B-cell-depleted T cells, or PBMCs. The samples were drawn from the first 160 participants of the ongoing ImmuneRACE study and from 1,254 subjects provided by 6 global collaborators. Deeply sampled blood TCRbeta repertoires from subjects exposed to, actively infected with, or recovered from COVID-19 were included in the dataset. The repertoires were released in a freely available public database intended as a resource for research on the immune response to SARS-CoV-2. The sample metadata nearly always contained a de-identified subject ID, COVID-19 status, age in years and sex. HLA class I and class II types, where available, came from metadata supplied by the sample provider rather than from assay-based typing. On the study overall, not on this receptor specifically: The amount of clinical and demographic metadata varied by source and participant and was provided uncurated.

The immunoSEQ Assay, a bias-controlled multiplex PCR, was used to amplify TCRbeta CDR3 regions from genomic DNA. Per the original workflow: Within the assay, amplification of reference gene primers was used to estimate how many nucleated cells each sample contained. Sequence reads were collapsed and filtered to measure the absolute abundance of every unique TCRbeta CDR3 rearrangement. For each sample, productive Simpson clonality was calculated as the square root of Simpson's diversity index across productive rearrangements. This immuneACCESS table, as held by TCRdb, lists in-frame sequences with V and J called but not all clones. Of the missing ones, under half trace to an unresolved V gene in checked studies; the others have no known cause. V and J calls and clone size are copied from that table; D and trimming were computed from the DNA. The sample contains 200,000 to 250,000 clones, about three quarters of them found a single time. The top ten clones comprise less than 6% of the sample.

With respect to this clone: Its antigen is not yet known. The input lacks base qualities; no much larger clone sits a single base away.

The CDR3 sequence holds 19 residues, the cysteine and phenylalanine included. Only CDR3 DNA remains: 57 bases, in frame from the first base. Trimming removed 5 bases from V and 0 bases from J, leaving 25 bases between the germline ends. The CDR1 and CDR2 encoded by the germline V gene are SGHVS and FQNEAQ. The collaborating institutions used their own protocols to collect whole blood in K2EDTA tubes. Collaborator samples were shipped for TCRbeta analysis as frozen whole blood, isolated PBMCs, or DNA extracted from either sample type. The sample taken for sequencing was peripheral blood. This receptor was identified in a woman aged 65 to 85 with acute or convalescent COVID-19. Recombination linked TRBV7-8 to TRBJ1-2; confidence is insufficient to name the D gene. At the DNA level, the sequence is TGTGCCAGCAGCCAAAAGAGGAGAGGTGCGACGGGAACTAACTATGGCTACACCTTC. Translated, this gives CASSQKRRGATGTNYGYTF.